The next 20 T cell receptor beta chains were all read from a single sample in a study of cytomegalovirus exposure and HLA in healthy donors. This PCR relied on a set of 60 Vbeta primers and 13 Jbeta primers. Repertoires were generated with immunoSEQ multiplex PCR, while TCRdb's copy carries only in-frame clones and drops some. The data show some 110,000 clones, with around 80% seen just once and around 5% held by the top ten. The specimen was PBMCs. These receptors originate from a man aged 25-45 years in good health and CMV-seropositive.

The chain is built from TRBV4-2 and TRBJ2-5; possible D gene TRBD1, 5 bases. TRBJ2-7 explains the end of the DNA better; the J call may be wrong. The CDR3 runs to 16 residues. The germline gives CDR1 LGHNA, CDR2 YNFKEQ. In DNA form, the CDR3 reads TGTGCCAGCAGCCAGGGCCTCGGACAAAACACCTACGAGCAGTACTTC. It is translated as CASSQGLGQNTYEQYF.

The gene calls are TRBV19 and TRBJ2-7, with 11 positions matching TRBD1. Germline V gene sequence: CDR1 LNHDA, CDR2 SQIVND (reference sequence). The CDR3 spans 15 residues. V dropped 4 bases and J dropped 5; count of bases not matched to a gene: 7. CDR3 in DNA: TGTGCCAGTAGTAAGGCGGGACAGGGGGTCGACGAGCAGTACTTC. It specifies CASSKAGQGVDEQYF.

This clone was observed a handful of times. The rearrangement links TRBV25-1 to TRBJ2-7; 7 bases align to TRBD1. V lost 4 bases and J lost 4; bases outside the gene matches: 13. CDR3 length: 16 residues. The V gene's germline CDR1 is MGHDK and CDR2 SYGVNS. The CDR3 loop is CASSGRGETGIYEQYF. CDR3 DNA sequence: TGTGCCAGCAGTGGCCGAGGCGAGACAGGGATTTACGAGCAGTACTTC.

This CDR3 is CASRPQNSPLHF. In DNA, the CDR3 is TGTGCCAGCAGACCCCAGAATTCACCCCTCCACTTT. This rearrangement joins TRBV28 to TRBJ1-6; D is unresolved. Germline V gene sequence: CDR1 MDHEN, CDR2 SYDVKM. The CDR3 contains 12 residues. Between the trimmed V and J ends, which lost 6 bases and 7 bases, there was a span of 7 bases.

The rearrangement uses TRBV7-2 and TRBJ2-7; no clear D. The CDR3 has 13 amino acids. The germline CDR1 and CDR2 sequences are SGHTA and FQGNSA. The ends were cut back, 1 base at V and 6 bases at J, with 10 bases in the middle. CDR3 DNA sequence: TGTGCCAGCAGCTTAGAATCGTATTTCGAGCAGTACTTC. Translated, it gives CASSLESYFEQYF.

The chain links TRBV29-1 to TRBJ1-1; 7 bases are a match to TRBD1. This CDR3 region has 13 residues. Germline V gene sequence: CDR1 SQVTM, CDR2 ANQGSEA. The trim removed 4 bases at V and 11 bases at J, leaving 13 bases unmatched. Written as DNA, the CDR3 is TGCAGCGTTGGGACCGGGACAGTGCCGGTGGCTTTCTTT. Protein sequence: CSVGTGTVPVAFF.

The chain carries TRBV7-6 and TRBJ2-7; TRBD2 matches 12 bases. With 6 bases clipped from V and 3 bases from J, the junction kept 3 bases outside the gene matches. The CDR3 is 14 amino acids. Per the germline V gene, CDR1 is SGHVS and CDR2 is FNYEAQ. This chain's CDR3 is CASSRTSGDYEQYF. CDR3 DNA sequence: TGTGCCAGCAGTCGGACTAGCGGGGACTACGAGCAGTACTTC.

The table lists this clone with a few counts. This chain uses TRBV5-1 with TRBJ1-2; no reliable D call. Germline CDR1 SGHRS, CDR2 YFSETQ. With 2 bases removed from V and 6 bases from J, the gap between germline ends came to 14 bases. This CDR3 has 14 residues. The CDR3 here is CASSFHPQQDGYTF. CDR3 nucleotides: TGCGCCAGCAGCTTCCACCCCCAGCAGGATGGCTACACCTTC.

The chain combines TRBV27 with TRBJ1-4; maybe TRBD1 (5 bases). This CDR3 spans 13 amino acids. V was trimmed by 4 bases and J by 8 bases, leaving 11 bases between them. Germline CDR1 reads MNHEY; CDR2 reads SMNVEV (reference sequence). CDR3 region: CASSSGTPEKLFF. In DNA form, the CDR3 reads TGTGCCAGCAGTTCGGGGACTCCCGAAAAACTGTTTTTT.

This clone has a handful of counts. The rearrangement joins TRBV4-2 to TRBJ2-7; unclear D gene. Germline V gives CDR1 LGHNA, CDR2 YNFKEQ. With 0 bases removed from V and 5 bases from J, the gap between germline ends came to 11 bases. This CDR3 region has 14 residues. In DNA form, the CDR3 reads TGTGCCAGCAGCCAAGATCCGGAGTCGCACGAGCAGTACTTC. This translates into CASSQDPESHEQYF.

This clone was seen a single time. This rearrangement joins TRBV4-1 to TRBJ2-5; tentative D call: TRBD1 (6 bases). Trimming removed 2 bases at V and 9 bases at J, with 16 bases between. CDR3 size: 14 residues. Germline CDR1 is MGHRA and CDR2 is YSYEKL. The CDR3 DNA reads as TGCGCCAGCAGCCAAAGCGCCGGGACATCGTCCCAGTACTTC. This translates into CASSQSAGTSSQYF.

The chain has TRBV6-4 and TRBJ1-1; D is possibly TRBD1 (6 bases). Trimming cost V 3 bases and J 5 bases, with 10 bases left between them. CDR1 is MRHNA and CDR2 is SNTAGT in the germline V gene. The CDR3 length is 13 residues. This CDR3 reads CASSEAGDTEAFF. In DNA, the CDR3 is TGTGCCAGCAGTGAGGCAGGGGATACTGAAGCTTTCTTT.

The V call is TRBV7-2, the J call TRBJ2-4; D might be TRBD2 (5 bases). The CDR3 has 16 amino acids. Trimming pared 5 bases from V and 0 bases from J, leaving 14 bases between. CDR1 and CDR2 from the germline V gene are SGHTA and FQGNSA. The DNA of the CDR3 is TGTGCCAGCAGCGGCCGGGAATTTCTAGCCAAAAACATTCAGTACTTC. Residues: CASSGREFLAKNIQYF. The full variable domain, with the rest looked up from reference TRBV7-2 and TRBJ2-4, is GAGVSQSPSNKVTEKGKDVELRCDPISGHTALYWYRQSLGQGLEFLIYFQGNSAPDKSGLPSDRFSAERTGGSVSTLTIQRTQQEDSAVYLCASSGREFLAKNIQYFGAGTRLSVL.

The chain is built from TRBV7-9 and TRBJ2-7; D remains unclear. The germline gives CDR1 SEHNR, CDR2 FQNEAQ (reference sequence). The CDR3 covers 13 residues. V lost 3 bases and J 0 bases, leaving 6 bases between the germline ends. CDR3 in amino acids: CASSFRSSYEQYF. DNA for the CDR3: TGTGCCAGCAGCTTCCGGAGCTCCTACGAGCAGTACTTC.

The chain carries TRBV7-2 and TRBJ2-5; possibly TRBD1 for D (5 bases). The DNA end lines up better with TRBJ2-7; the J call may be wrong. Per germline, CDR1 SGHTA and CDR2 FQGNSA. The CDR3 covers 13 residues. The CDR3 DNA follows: TGTGCCAGCAGCTTTCGAAGGACATACGAGCAGTACTTC. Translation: CASSFRRTYEQYF.

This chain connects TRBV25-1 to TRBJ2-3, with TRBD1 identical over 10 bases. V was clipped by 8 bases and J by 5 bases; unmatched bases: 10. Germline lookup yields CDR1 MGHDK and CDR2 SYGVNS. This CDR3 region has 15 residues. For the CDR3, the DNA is TGTGCCAGCGCCTCCGGGACAGGGGATGTAGATACGCAGTATTTT. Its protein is CASASGTGDVDTQYF.

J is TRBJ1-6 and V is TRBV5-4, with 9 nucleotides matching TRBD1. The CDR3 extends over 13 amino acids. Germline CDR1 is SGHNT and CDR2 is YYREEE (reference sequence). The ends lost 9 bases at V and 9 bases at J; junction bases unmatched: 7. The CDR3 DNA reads TGTGCCACCACCGGACAGGGGCGTTCACCCCTCCACTTT. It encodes CATTGQGRSPLHF.

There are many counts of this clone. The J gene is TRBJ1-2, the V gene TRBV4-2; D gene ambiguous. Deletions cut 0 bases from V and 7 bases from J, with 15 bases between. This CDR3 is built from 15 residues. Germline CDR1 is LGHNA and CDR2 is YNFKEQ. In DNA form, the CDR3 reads TGTGCCAGCAGCCAAGAGTGGGAGGCCCCAGGTGGCTACACCTTC. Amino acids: CASSQEWEAPGGYTF.

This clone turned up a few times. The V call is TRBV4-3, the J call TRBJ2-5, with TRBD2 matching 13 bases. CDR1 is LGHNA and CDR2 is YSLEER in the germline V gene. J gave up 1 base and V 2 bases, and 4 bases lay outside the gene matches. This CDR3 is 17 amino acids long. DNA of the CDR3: TGCGCCAGCAGCCAACGACTAGCGGGGGGCCTCCAAGAGACCCAGTACTTC. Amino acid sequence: CASSQRLAGGLQETQYF.

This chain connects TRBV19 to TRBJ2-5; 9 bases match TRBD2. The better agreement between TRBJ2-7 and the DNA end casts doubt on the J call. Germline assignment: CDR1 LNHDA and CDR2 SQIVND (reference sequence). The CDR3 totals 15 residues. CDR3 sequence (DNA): TGTGCCAGTAGTACTCTCGCGGGGGGGCCGTACGAGCAGTACTTC. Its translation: CASSTLAGGPYEQYF.